A single sample is the source of the 13 T cell receptor beta chains below, sequenced in a study of blood T cell repertoires in COVID-19. The table came from immunoSEQ multiplex PCR; TCRdb's copy has only in-frame clones and leaves some out. The table has 230,000 or so clones, over 75% seen once. Sequencing was performed on peripheral blood. All receptors derive from a man aged 35-49 years with active or convalescent COVID-19.

The chain carries TRBV28 and TRBJ1-6; 10 nucleotides align to TRBD1. The germline gives CDR1 MDHEN, CDR2 SYDVKM. Trimming cost V 5 bases and J 0 bases; bases outside gene matches: 7. CDR3 length equals 18 residues. Here the CDR3 DNA reads TGTGCCAGCAGTCTGGGGACAGGGGCCGACTCCTATAATTCACCCCTCCACTTT. Amino acid sequence: CASSLGTGADSYNSPLHF.

This clone has a single count. The J gene is TRBJ2-5, the V gene TRBV10-2, with a weak D call TRBD1 (6 bases). CDR1 is WSHSY, CDR2 SAAADI, per germline. CDR3 size: 14 residues. Trimming took off 2 bases at V and 1 base at J, with 8 bases between the two ends. The CDR3 region is CASSEGGSQETQYF. For the CDR3, the DNA is TGCGCCAGCAGTGAGGGGGGCAGCCAAGAGACCCAGTACTTC.

This clone was recorded only once. V is TRBV29-1 and J is TRBJ1-2; TRBD1 matches 10 bases. CDR3 length equals 13 residues. Germline loops: CDR1 SQVTM, CDR2 ANQGSEA. V lost 6 bases, J lost 8 bases, and 9 bases stayed unmatched. The CDR3: CSVLRQGAGGYTF. The CDR3 nucleotides are TGCAGCGTGCTTAGACAGGGGGCTGGCGGCTACACCTTC.

CDR3: CASSQSLSGQGGGYTF. CDR3 DNA: TGTGCCAGCAGCCAATCCTTGTCGGGACAGGGCGGCGGCTACACCTTC. The gene calls are TRBV4-2 and TRBJ1-2; 9 nucleotides agree with TRBD1. V lost 2 bases and J lost 8; bases outside the gene matches: 12. The CDR3 totals 16 residues. CDR1 LGHNA and CDR2 YNFKEQ come from the germline V gene.

The sample holds a few counts of this clone. The chain employs TRBV18 and TRBJ1-4; D is perhaps TRBD1 (6 bases). Germline V gives CDR1 KGHSH, CDR2 LQKENI. CDR3 length: 14 amino acids. Trimming pared 3 bases from V and 5 bases from J, leaving 10 bases between. CDR3 protein: CASSPPGENEKLFF. The CDR3 nucleotides are TGTGCCAGCTCACCGCCAGGGGAGAATGAAAAACTGTTTTTT.

The chain uses TRBV9 and TRBJ2-1; TRBD2 matches 9 bases. Germline V gives CDR1 SGDLS, CDR2 YYNGEE. This CDR3 has 16 amino acids. The J segment lost 10 bases and the V segment lost 4 bases, leaving 15 bases of the junction unmatched. The CDR3 region has the DNA TGTGCCAGCAGCCCTCCGGGGCGGGAGGGGAAACGGGAGCAGTTCTTC. Translating gives CASSPPGREGKREQFF.

The chain has TRBV28 and TRBJ2-1; 11 nucleotides line up with TRBD2. Germline assignment: CDR1 MDHEN and CDR2 SYDVKM. CDR3 length: 17 amino acids. V gave up 5 bases and J gave up 7 bases; unmatched junction bases: 13. CDR3 DNA sequence: TGTGCCAGCAGTCTCGTAGGGGGACTAGCGGTTTTTAATGAGCAGTTCTTC. Its protein is CASSLVGGLAVFNEQFF.

CDR3 region: CASSLVGGVYEQYF. CDR3 nucleotide sequence: TGTGCCAGCAGCTTAGTCGGGGGTGTCTACGAGCAGTACTTC. The V and J genes are TRBV11-2 and TRBJ2-7, with D perhaps matching TRBD2 (6 bases). Germline V gene lookup returns CDR1 SGHAT and CDR2 FQNNGV. Trimming shortened V by 1 base and J by 3 bases, and 10 bases separated the two germline ends. This CDR3 spans 14 amino acids.

The V gene is TRBV11-2, the J gene TRBJ1-6, with D tentatively TRBD1 (5 bases). Trimming cost V 0 bases and J 1 base, with 10 bases left between them. Germline V lookup: CDR1 SGHAT, CDR2 FQNNGV. The CDR3 is made up of 17 amino acids. CDR3 nucleotides: TGTGCCAGCAGCTTAGATGGGGGGGGTTCCTATAATTCACCCCTCCACTTT. Amino acid sequence: CASSLDGGGSYNSPLHF.

Points on this clone: The germline gene is not matched at one end of the junction; a read error may be the cause. CDR3 sequence reads: CASSPLSLVNSGNTIYF. The CDR3 coding sequence is TGTGCTAGCAGCCCCCTGAGTTTGGTCAACTCTGGAAACACCATATATTTT. The rearrangement links TRBV7-7 to TRBJ1-3; unclear D gene. The CDR3 is 17 amino acids. Germline V gene sequence: CDR1 SSHAT, CDR2 FNYEAQ (reference sequence).

This rearrangement joins TRBV6-6 to TRBJ2-5; D ambiguous. This CDR3 spans 13 amino acids. CDR1 is MNHNY and CDR2 is SVGAGI in the germline V gene (reference sequence). V was clipped by 4 bases and J by 9 bases, with 15 bases between them. CDR3 sequence (DNA): TGTGCCAGCAGTTCTGGGCCTGAATCGGCCCAGTACTTC. Protein: CASSSGPESAQYF.

This chain joins TRBV15 and TRBJ1-1; weak D call: TRBD1 (5 bases). Germline CDR1 LNHNV, CDR2 YYDKDF (reference sequence). This CDR3 has 15 residues. V was pared by 4 bases and J by 1 base, with 13 bases between. The CDR3 DNA reads as TGTGCCACCAGCACGACAGCTGTACCGAACACTGAAGCTTTCTTT. Encoded protein: CATSTTAVPNTEAFF.

The chain couples TRBV19 to TRBJ1-1; no reliable D call. There are 11 residues in the CDR3. Germline V lookup: CDR1 LNHDA, CDR2 SQIVND (reference sequence). The V end was cut by 2 bases, the J end by 10 bases, with 8 bases between. For the CDR3, the DNA is TGTGCCAGTAGTATACCGGCTAGAGCTTTCTTT. This sequence encodes CASSIPARAFF.